The 23 T cell receptor beta chains below all came from one sample that was sequenced in a study of blood T cell repertoires in COVID-19. Measured with immunoSEQ multiplex PCR; TCRdb has only the in-frame clones, and not every one. This sample carries under 400,000 clones, roughly 90% of them seen once, and the ten largest clones take around 7%. The material sequenced was peripheral blood. Receptors were obtained from a man in his late teens or twenties with active or convalescent COVID-19.

The chain has TRBV9 and TRBJ2-3; 7 nucleotides agree with TRBD1. Unmatched junction bases numbered 6, after V lost 4 bases and J lost 4 bases. This CDR3 comprises 14 residues. Germline CDR1 reads SGDLS; CDR2 reads YYNGEE. The CDR3 bases are TGTGCCAGCAGCCCCGGACAGGTGGCAGATACGCAGTATTTT. Its translation: CASSPGQVADTQYF. The full variable domain, completed using reference TRBV9 and TRBJ2-3, is DSGVTQTPKHLITATGQRVTLRCSPRSGDLSVYWYQQSLDQGLQFLIQYYNGEERAKGNILERFSAQQFPDLHSELNLSSLELGDSALYFCASSPGQVADTQYFGPGTRLTVL.

The genes are TRBV7-3 and TRBJ2-3, with D perhaps TRBD2 (6 bases). Germline CDR1 and CDR2: SGHTA and FQGTGA. The V gene lost 1 base and the J gene lost 1 base, with 12 bases spanning the gap. This CDR3 contains 16 residues. DNA for the CDR3: TGTGCCAGCAGCTTAAGGGCGGGGAGAGGCACAGATACGCAGTATTTT. As protein: CASSLRAGRGTDTQYF.

The rearrangement joins TRBV6-5 to TRBJ1-1; D may be TRBD1 (6 bases). The germline V gene encodes CDR1 MNHEY and CDR2 SVGAGI. The germline V and J ends were trimmed by 6 bases and 5 bases, with 19 bases remaining between them. This CDR3 is built from 15 residues. The CDR3 loop reads CASRPEQAGQTEAFF. The CDR3 DNA is TGTGCCAGCAGACCTGAACAGGCCGGACAGACTGAAGCTTTCTTT.

The CDR3 DNA is TGTGCCATCAGTGAGGGGGCGGGGTCACCCCTCCACTTT. Protein: CAISEGAGSPLHF. The chain has TRBV10-3 and TRBJ1-6, with D perhaps matching TRBD1 (5 bases). Trimming took 2 bases from V and 10 from J, leaving 9 bases between them. CDR1 and CDR2 (germline): ENHRY, SYGVKD. The CDR3 extends over 13 amino acids.

The chain has TRBV28 and TRBJ1-5; TRBD1 aligns across 9 bases. CDR3 length: 16 residues. The germline CDR1 and CDR2 sequences are MDHEN and SYDVKM. With 3 bases clipped from V and 2 bases from J, the junction kept 5 bases outside the gene matches. The CDR3 here is CASSFWGDRGNQPQHF. DNA of the CDR3: TGTGCCAGCAGTTTTTGGGGGGACAGGGGCAATCAGCCCCAGCATTTT.

This clone has ten or more counts. The chain recombines TRBV27 with TRBJ1-1; D ambiguous. The CDR3 loop spans 13 amino acids. Trimming left V 6 bases short and J 1 base short, with 9 bases between. Germline CDR1 MNHEY, CDR2 SMNVEV (reference sequence). The CDR3 DNA sequence: TGTGCCAGCAGCGGTATAGAGAACACTGAAGCTTTCTTT. It specifies CASSGIENTEAFF.

The gene calls are TRBV6-6 and TRBJ1-2; TRBD1 might be the D (5 bases). V was pared by 2 bases and J by 2 bases, with 12 bases between. Germline CDR1 and CDR2: MNHNY and SVGAGI (reference sequence). The CDR3 length is 15 residues. The CDR3 coding sequence is TGTGCCAGCAGTTACCCCCTGGGGGGAAACTATGGCTACACCTTC. As protein: CASSYPLGGNYGYTF.

The CDR3: CASNPQGQYYGYTF. The CDR3 DNA follows: TGTGCCAGCAATCCCCAGGGACAGTACTATGGCTACACCTTC. The chain combines TRBV27 with TRBJ1-2, with 7 positions matching TRBD1. The V and J ends lost 7 bases and 3 bases, in that order; junction bases with no gene match: 8. This CDR3 has 14 amino acids. The germline CDR1 and CDR2 sequences are MNHEY and SMNVEV (reference sequence).

The rearrangement joins TRBV30 to TRBJ1-1; D may be TRBD1 (5 bases). CDR1 GTSNPN and CDR2 SVGIG come from the germline V gene (reference sequence). V lost 3 bases and J 5 bases, leaving 10 bases between the germline ends. The CDR3 length is 12 residues. CDR3 region: CAWSSRGTEAFF. CDR3 sequence (DNA): TGTGCCTGGAGCTCTCGGGGGACTGAAGCTTTCTTT.

The rearrangement links TRBV6-2 or TRBV6-3 to TRBJ2-7; TRBD2 agrees at 16 bases. This CDR3 has 20 residues. Germline CDR1 and CDR2: MNHEY and SVGEGT. Trimming took 0 bases from V and 3 from J; bases not matched to a gene: 11. CDR3: CASSYSHEGLAGGPVYEQYF. For the CDR3, the DNA is TGTGCCAGCAGTTACTCACACGAGGGACTAGCGGGAGGGCCTGTCTACGAGCAGTACTTC.

V is TRBV12-3 or TRBV12-4 and J is TRBJ1-5, with a tentative D call TRBD1 (5 bases). V lost 7 bases, J lost 5 bases, and 12 bases lay in between. CDR3 size: 13 residues. The CDR3 sequence: CASTLGGYQPQHF. The CDR3 DNA reads TGTGCCAGCACCTTGGGGGGGTATCAGCCCCAGCATTTT.

Regarding this clone: A junction end diverges from the germline sequence, so it may reflect a read error. The sample contains more than one DNA sequence encoding this CDR3. The chain couples TRBV11-2 to TRBJ2-5; perhaps TRBD1 as D (5 bases). This CDR3 has 14 residues. The germline V gene encodes CDR1 SGHAT and CDR2 FQNNGV. This chain's CDR3 is CASSLIRGSETQYF. CDR3 nucleotide sequence: TGTGCCAGTAGCTTAATAAGGGGATCGGAGACCCAGTACTTC. The whole variable domain, remainder taken from reference TRBV11-2 and TRBJ2-5, is EAGVAQSPRYKIIEKRQSVAFWCNPISGHATLYWYQQILGQGPKLLIQFQNNGVVDDSQLPKDRFSAERLKGVDSTLKIQPAKLEDSAVYLCASSLIRGSETQYFGPGTRLLVL.

J is TRBJ2-1 and V is TRBV14; 7 nucleotides line up with TRBD2. This CDR3 is 17 amino acids long. Germline-derived CDR1 and CDR2 are SGHDN and FVKESK. The ends lost 4 bases at V and 8 bases at J; junction bases unmatched: 17. The CDR3 reads CASSPGRGESFSDEQFF. In DNA, the CDR3 is TGTGCCAGCAGCCCCGGCCGGGGGGAGTCATTTAGCGATGAGCAGTTCTTC.

This clone occurred a few times. The rearrangement uses TRBV18 and TRBJ1-3; perhaps TRBD1 as D (5 bases). Germline loops: CDR1 KGHSH, CDR2 LQKENI. The CDR3 totals 17 residues. With 1 base removed from V and 4 bases from J, the gap between germline ends came to 17 bases. The CDR3 protein is CASSPQATRDSGNTIYF. The DNA for the CDR3 is TGTGCCAGCTCACCACAGGCAACCAGGGACTCCGGAAACACCATATATTTT.

The genes are TRBV5-5 and TRBJ2-5, with TRBD1 matching over 7 bases. From germline, CDR1 is SGHKS and CDR2 YYEKEE (reference sequence). The trim removed 0 bases at V and 7 bases at J, leaving 15 bases unmatched. The CDR3 runs to 17 residues. The CDR3: CASSLVWVGGSPLTQYF. For the CDR3, the DNA is TGTGCCAGCAGCTTGGTTTGGGTAGGGGGCTCCCCACTGACCCAGTACTTC.

The chain is built from TRBV28 and TRBJ1-5; 10 bases match TRBD1. The CDR3 is 13 residues long. Unmatched junction bases numbered 3, after V lost 6 bases and J lost 7 bases. Germline CDR1 reads MDHEN; CDR2 reads SYDVKM. In DNA, the CDR3 is TGTGCCAGCAGCGGACAGGGGGTGCAGCCCCAGCATTTT. Protein sequence: CASSGQGVQPQHF. Filled out from reference TRBV28 and TRBJ1-5, the complete variable domain reads DVKVTQSSRYLVKRTGEKVFLECVQDMDHENMFWYRQDPGLGLRLIYFSYDVKMKEKGDIPEGYSVSREKKERFSLILESASTNQTSMYLCASSGQGVQPQHFGDGTRLSIL.

V usage is TRBV9 and J usage is TRBJ2-5, with a weak D call TRBD2 (6 bases). Trimming took 2 bases from V and 2 from J, leaving 7 bases between them. CDR3 length: 13 residues. Germline CDR1 and CDR2: SGDLS and YYNGEE. Here the CDR3 DNA reads TGTGCCAGCAGCGTGGCGGGGCAAGAGACCCAGTACTTC. Residues: CASSVAGQETQYF.

This clone was seen a handful of times. The chain joins TRBV7-2 to TRBJ1-1; D is perhaps TRBD1 (5 bases). The V gene lost 5 bases and the J gene lost 2 bases, with 15 bases spanning the gap. Germline V CDR1 and CDR2: SGHTA, FQGNSA. The CDR3 runs 15 residues. The CDR3 DNA is TGTGCCAGCAGCCACCCGACAGTCGGAAACACTGAAGCTTTCTTT. Amino acid sequence: CASSHPTVGNTEAFF.

The rearrangement uses TRBV7-3 and TRBJ1-1; maybe TRBD1 (6 bases). With 4 bases removed from V and 7 bases from J, the gap between germline ends came to 16 bases. Germline lookup yields CDR1 SGHTA and CDR2 FQGTGA. The CDR3 runs to 14 residues. The CDR3: CASSSSGGPSEAFF. The CDR3 region has the DNA TGTGCCAGCAGCTCCTCTGGGGGCCCTAGTGAAGCTTTCTTT.

The J gene is TRBJ1-2, the V gene TRBV11-2, with D perhaps matching TRBD1 (5 bases). Per the germline V gene, CDR1 is SGHAT and CDR2 is FQNNGV. The CDR3 totals 15 residues. Trimming stripped 0 bases from V and 4 bases from J, with 12 bases between. In DNA, the CDR3 is TGTGCCAGCAGCTTAGAAGCAGGGCCGTCCTATGGCTACACCTTC. It specifies CASSLEAGPSYGYTF.

The V call is TRBV9, the J call TRBJ1-3; D ambiguous. Trimming left V 4 bases short and J 6 bases short, with 14 bases between. The germline CDR1 and CDR2 sequences are SGDLS and YYNGEE. CDR3 length equals 14 residues. CDR3 loop: CASSPRITENTIYF. The DNA for the CDR3 is TGTGCCAGCAGCCCGCGGATCACTGAAAACACCATATATTTT.

This sequence joins TRBV5-5 and TRBJ1-6, with 9 bases lining up with TRBD1. The germline V gene encodes CDR1 SGHKS and CDR2 YYEKEE (reference sequence). With 0 bases clipped from V and 7 bases from J, the junction kept 5 bases outside the gene matches. The CDR3 consists of 16 residues. The CDR3 loop reads CASSLGTGTGNSPLHF. CDR3 nucleotides: TGTGCCAGCAGCTTGGGTACCGGGACAGGGAATTCACCCCTCCACTTT.

V is TRBV28 and J is TRBJ1-5; tentative D call: TRBD1 (6 bases). Deletions cut 5 bases from V and 7 bases from J, with 15 bases between. This CDR3 has 14 residues. The germline V gene encodes CDR1 MDHEN and CDR2 SYDVKM. The CDR3: CASSRQETLQPQHF. CDR3 DNA: TGTGCCAGCAGTCGACAGGAAACACTACAGCCCCAGCATTTT.